This T cell receptor beta chain was documented in a study of cytomegalovirus exposure and HLA in healthy donors. The wider study: Previous work identified 120 million or so unique TCR beta sequences from 200 million or so T cells.

J gave up 4 bases and V 2 bases, and 4 bases lay outside the gene matches. CDR1 LNHNV and CDR2 YYDKDF come from the germline V gene (reference sequence). CDR3 length: 15 residues. The PCR made use of 60 Vbeta and 13 Jbeta primers. This table comes from immunoSEQ multiplex PCR, and its TCRdb copy is limited to in-frame clones, with some not included. The table shows some 150,000 clones, with roughly 80% occurring only once. Sequenced sample: PBMCs. This chain uses TRBV15 with TRBJ1-2, with 10 bases identical to TRBD1. The TCR originated in a female donor in good health and CMV-seronegative. For the CDR3, the DNA is TGTGCCACCAGCAGAAGGGACAGGGGAACCTATGGCTACACCTTC. As protein: CATSRRDRGTYGYTF. The full variable domain, its missing parts supplied by reference TRBV15 and TRBJ1-2, is DAMVIQNPRYQVTQFGKPVTLSCSQTLNHNVMYWYQQKSSQAPKLLFHYYDKDFNNEADTPDNFQSRRPNTSFCFLDIRSPGLGDTAMYLCATSRRDRGTYGYTFGSGTRLTVV.